One and the same sample provided the 21 T cell receptor beta chains below, sequenced in a study of T cell responses to AZD1222 COVID-19 vaccine. Produced via immunoSEQ multiplex PCR; TCRdb's table is partial and in-frame only. The sample holds tens of thousands of clones, over 80% seen once. The source was peripheral blood, collected on day 0 of MenACWY control vaccination. These receptors originate from an adult in good health.

The rearrangement links TRBV5-8 to TRBJ2-7; tentatively, D is TRBD1 (7 bases). This CDR3 is built from 17 residues. CDR1 and CDR2 from the germline V gene are SGHTS and YDEGEE. Trimming removed 5 bases at V and 10 bases at J, with 31 bases between. DNA of the CDR3: TGTGCCAGCAGTCCCGGGACAGCGGGCTCCCCTATACTCGAACAGTACTTC. Translating gives CASSPGTAGSPILEQYF.

The chain joins TRBV6-2 or TRBV6-3 to TRBJ1-5; D remains unclear. Germline V gives CDR1 MNHEY, CDR2 SVGEGT. The V end lost 2 bases, the J end lost 4 bases, and 12 bases lay between the germline ends. The CDR3 covers 15 residues. The CDR3 here is CASSYRPTLNQPQHF. The CDR3 bases are TGTGCCAGCAGTTACCGGCCGACCCTGAATCAGCCCCAGCATTTT.

In its sample, this clone was seen once. The chain combines TRBV7-9 with TRBJ1-1; TRBD1 is a possible D gene (6 bases). CDR1 and CDR2 from the germline V gene are SEHNR and FQNEAQ (reference sequence). This CDR3 comprises 14 residues. The V end was cut by 5 bases, the J end by 5 bases, with 15 bases between. For the CDR3, the DNA is TGTGCCAGCAGCGGGGCAGGGGTTGGGACTGAAGCTTTCTTT. Translation: CASSGAGVGTEAFF.

The V and J genes are TRBV11-3 and TRBJ2-3; TRBD2 aligns across 7 bases. V lost 3 bases to trimming and J lost 4 bases; unmatched junction nucleotides: 1. The CDR3 contains 13 residues. Germline-derived CDR1 and CDR2 are SGHNT and YENEEA. CDR3 in DNA: TGTGCCAGCAGCTTCCGGGGGGCAGATACGCAGTATTTT. Its protein product is CASSFRGADTQYF.

The chain combines TRBV29-1 with TRBJ2-1, with TRBD1 matching 7 bases. CDR1 and CDR2 (germline): SQVTM, ANQGSEA. V shed 6 bases and J 10 bases; nucleotides not matched to a gene: 12. This CDR3 comprises 13 residues. The CDR3 DNA reads TGCAGCGTCCTCAGGGGGACCCTCCAAGAGCAGTTCTTC. This codes for CSVLRGTLQEQFF.

The rearrangement uses TRBV20-1 and TRBJ2-7; 8 positions match TRBD1. CDR1 and CDR2 (germline): DFQATT, SNEGSKA (reference sequence). V shed 6 bases, J shed 6 bases, and the junction held 4 bases outside the gene matches. This CDR3 region has 11 residues. The CDR3 loop is CSARQGSEQYF. The CDR3, as DNA: TGCAGTGCCAGACAGGGGTCCGAGCAGTACTTC.

The chain couples TRBV19 to TRBJ2-5; TRBD1 matches 7 bases. With V trimmed by 6 bases and J by 0 bases, 13 bases remained unmatched. CDR3 length equals 17 residues. CDR1 LNHDA and CDR2 SQIVND come from the germline V gene (reference sequence). Here the CDR3 reads CASSETRQGWYQETQYF. The CDR3 bases are TGTGCCAGTAGCGAGACCAGACAGGGTTGGTACCAAGAGACCCAGTACTTC.

This chain links TRBV6-2 or TRBV6-3 with TRBJ1-5; 12 bases match TRBD1. Germline lookup yields CDR1 MNHEY and CDR2 SVGEGT. The CDR3 consists of 21 residues. V was pared by 2 bases and J by 1 base, with 15 bases of the junction left unmatched. The chain's CDR3 is CASSYPWTWGQGAGSNQPQHF. CDR3 bases: TGTGCCAGCAGTTACCCGTGGACGTGGGGACAGGGGGCTGGAAGCAATCAGCCCCAGCATTTT.

This clone showed up just once. This chain joins TRBV7-2 and TRBJ1-5, with unresolved D. Germline V lookup: CDR1 SGHTA, CDR2 FQGNSA. The V gene lost 4 bases and the J gene lost 2 bases, with 12 bases spanning the gap. This CDR3 region has 15 residues. CDR3 residues: CASSSSRQGNQPQHF. In DNA form, the CDR3 reads TGTGCCAGCAGCTCTTCGAGGCAGGGCAATCAGCCCCAGCATTTT.

The chain couples TRBV5-5 to TRBJ2-5, with 11 bases lining up with TRBD1. The CDR3 runs to 16 residues. With V trimmed by 6 bases and J by 2 bases, 9 bases remained unmatched. CDR1 and CDR2 from the germline V gene are SGHKS and YYEKEE (reference sequence). For the CDR3, the DNA is TGTGCCAGCAACCTGGGGGACAGGGGGATACAAGAGACCCAGTACTTC. Its protein product is CASNLGDRGIQETQYF.

The rearrangement uses TRBV5-1 and TRBJ1-1; D is perhaps TRBD1 (5 bases). V lost 2 bases, J lost 3 bases, and 14 bases lay in between. Germline V gives CDR1 SGHRS, CDR2 YFSETQ. The CDR3 extends over 15 amino acids. In nucleotides, the CDR3 is TGCGCCAGCAGCTTTGACGGGGCGCGGGACACTGAAGCTTTCTTT. It yields the protein CASSFDGARDTEAFF. Based on the CDR3 plus reference TRBV5-1 and TRBJ1-1, the full variable domain is KAGVTQTPRYLIKTRGQQVTLSCSPISGHRSVSWYQQTPGQGLQFLFEYFSETQRNKGNFPGRFSGRQFSNSRSEMNVSTLELGDSALYLCASSFDGARDTEAFFGQGTRLTVV.

The chain uses TRBV24-1 and TRBJ2-2, with D possibly TRBD1 on 7 matching bases. Germline loops: CDR1 KGHDR, CDR2 SFDVKD. This CDR3 spans 15 amino acids. Trimming shortened V by 3 bases and J by 7 bases, and 14 bases separated the two germline ends. CDR3 residues: CATSDPSRGDGELFF. The CDR3 DNA reads as TGTGCCACCAGTGATCCTTCCAGGGGGGACGGGGAGCTGTTTTTT.

The gene calls are TRBV28 and TRBJ2-6; D is possibly TRBD1 (6 bases). CDR3 length: 16 amino acids. The V gene lost 3 bases and the J gene lost 4 bases, with 13 bases spanning the gap. Germline lookup yields CDR1 MDHEN and CDR2 SYDVKM. As DNA, the CDR3 is TGTGCCAGCAGTTTTCCCAGGGGAGCCGGGGCCAACGTCCTGACTTTC. It specifies CASSFPRGAGANVLTF.

V gene TRBV3-1 (or the pseudogene TRBV3-2) combines with J gene TRBJ2-4; D not certain. Trimming cost V 3 bases and J 0 bases, with 9 bases left between them. The CDR3 is 15 residues long. The germline V gene encodes CDR1 LGHDT and CDR2 YNNKEL (reference sequence). Here the CDR3 reads CASSHRHPAKNIQYF. The CDR3 region has the DNA TGTGCCAGCAGCCATAGACACCCAGCCAAAAACATTCAGTACTTC.

The J gene is TRBJ2-2, the V gene TRBV5-4; weak D call: TRBD2 (6 bases). CDR1 and CDR2 (germline): SGHNT, YYREEE (reference sequence). The germline V and J ends were trimmed by 4 bases and 1 base, with 11 bases remaining between them. The CDR3 loop spans 15 amino acids. In DNA, the CDR3 is TGTGCCAGCAGCGGGGCGGGGCGGAACACCGGGGAGCTGTTTTTT. This sequence encodes CASSGAGRNTGELFF.

The chain combines TRBV5-1 with TRBJ1-1; the D is unclear. Germline V gives CDR1 SGHRS, CDR2 YFSETQ. The CDR3 loop spans 11 amino acids. V gave up 6 bases and J gave up 5 bases, with 8 bases separating them. CDR3 sequence (DNA): TGCGCCAGCACATATGGGACTGAAGCTTTCTTT. Translation gives CASTYGTEAFF.

The chain employs TRBV3-1 (or the pseudogene TRBV3-2) and TRBJ2-5, with a tentative D call TRBD2 (5 bases). Germline V gives CDR1 LGHDT, CDR2 YNNKEL (reference sequence). The germline V and J ends were trimmed by 4 bases and 5 bases, with 17 bases remaining between them. The CDR3 totals 15 residues. The CDR3 region is CASSPGERERETQYF. The CDR3 nucleotides read TGTGCCAGCAGCCCCGGCGAGAGGGAGAGGGAGACCCAGTACTTC.

The J gene is TRBJ1-1, the V gene TRBV27; 8 bases are a match to TRBD1. Looked up from germline, CDR1 is MNHEY and CDR2 is SMNVEV (reference sequence). The V and J ends lost 1 base and 0 bases, in that order; junction bases with no gene match: 13. The CDR3 has 19 amino acids. The CDR3 loop reads CASSLYPRTGSLMNTEAFF. In DNA form, the CDR3 reads TGTGCCAGCAGTTTATACCCCCGGACAGGGTCCTTGATGAACACTGAAGCTTTCTTT.

This chain uses TRBV3-1 (or the pseudogene TRBV3-2) with TRBJ1-6, with D unclear. Trimming took 7 bases from V and 4 from J, leaving 11 bases between them. The CDR3 contains 14 residues. Germline CDR1 is LGHDT and CDR2 is YNNKEL (reference sequence). CDR3 nucleotide sequence: TGTGCCAGCACTCCGGAGGGTTATAATTCACCCCTCCACTTT. Its translation: CASTPEGYNSPLHF.

The CDR3 loop reads CASDWQGGDTEAFF. CDR3 in DNA: TGTGCCAGCGATTGGCAGGGAGGAGACACTGAAGCTTTCTTT. V is TRBV7-9 and J is TRBJ1-1; D is perhaps TRBD1 (5 bases). The ends were cut back, 8 bases at V and 3 bases at J, with 16 bases in the middle. The CDR3 spans 14 residues. Germline values: CDR1 SEHNR, CDR2 FQNEAQ (reference sequence).

V gene TRBV25-1 combines with J gene TRBJ1-1; the match to TRBD1 covers 7 bases. CDR3 size: 13 residues. Per the germline V gene, CDR1 is MGHDK and CDR2 is SYGVNS. With V trimmed by 7 bases and J by 1 base, 3 bases remained unmatched. The CDR3 reads CASMGDRNTEAFF. In DNA, the CDR3 is TGTGCCAGCATGGGGGACAGGAACACTGAAGCTTTCTTT. The complete variable domain, with remaining parts taken from reference TRBV25-1 and TRBJ1-1, reads EADIYQTPRYLVIGTGKKITLECSQTMGHDKMYWYQQDPGMELHLIHYSYGVNSTEKGDLSSESTVSRIRTEHFPLTLESARPSHTSQYLCASMGDRNTEAFFGQGTRLTVV.